Described below is a single T cell receptor (beta chain) sequence and its context. Its antigen remains unidentified. These data originate in a study of monozygotic twins with inflammatory bowel disease. Via template switching, UMIs carrying a 6-nucleotide sample barcode were introduced. With around 15 and 9 cycles respectively, two nested PCRs were carried out on TCRalpha and TCRbeta cDNA. Reanalyzing the 5' RACE reads, TCRdb keeps one entry per CDR3 protein, without DNA. The sample features approximately 330,000 distinct CDR3 sequences, with roughly 2% in its top ten. This CDR3 has 12 amino acids. Regarding the study as a whole: IBD patients showed reduced TCRbeta diversity (inverse Simpson) versus healthy co-twins.

The source material was blood. The clonotype originates from a human donor with ulcerative colitis or Crohn's disease, or a healthy co-twin of an affected twin (not recorded which). This chain uses TRBV12-3 or TRBV12-4 with TRBJ2-7; the D call from TCRdb, TRBD2, cannot be confirmed without DNA. The CDR3 is CASSLLAGEQYF.